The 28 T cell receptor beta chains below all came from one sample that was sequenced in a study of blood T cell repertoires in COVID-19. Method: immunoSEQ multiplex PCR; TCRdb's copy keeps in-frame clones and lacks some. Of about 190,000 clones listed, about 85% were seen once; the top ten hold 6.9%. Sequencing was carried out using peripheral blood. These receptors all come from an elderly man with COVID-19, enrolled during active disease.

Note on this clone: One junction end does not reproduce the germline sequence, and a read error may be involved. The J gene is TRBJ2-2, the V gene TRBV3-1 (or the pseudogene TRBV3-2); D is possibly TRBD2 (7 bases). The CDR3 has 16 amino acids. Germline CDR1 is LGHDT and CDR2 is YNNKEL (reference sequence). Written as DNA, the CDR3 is TGTGCCAGCAGCCAAGATCTTGACCCAGGGAGGGGGGCGCTGTTTTTT. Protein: CASSQDLDPGRGALFF.

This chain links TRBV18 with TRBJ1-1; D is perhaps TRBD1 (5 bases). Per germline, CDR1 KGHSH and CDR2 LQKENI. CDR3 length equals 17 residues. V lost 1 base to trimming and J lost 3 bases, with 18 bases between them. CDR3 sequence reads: CASSPQPVRARDTEAFF. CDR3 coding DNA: TGTGCCAGCTCACCACAGCCAGTCAGGGCAAGGGACACTGAAGCTTTCTTT.

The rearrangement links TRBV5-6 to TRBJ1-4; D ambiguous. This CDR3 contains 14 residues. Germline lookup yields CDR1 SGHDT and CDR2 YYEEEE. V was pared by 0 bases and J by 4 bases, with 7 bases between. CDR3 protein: CASSLVGNNEKLFF. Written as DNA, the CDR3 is TGTGCCAGCAGCTTGGTGGGCAATAATGAAAAACTGTTTTTT.

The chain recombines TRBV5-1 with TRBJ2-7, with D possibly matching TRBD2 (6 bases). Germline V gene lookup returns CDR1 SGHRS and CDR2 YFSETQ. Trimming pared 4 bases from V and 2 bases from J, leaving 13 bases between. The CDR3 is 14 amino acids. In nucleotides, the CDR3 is TGCGCCAGCAGCCCTGGGACTCCCGCCTACGAGCAGTACTTC. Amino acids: CASSPGTPAYEQYF.

The CDR3 DNA reads TGTGCCAGCAGTCCGTCGGTAGGGGGCGTTCTGAGTGGCTACACCTTC. Protein sequence: CASSPSVGGVLSGYTF. This rearrangement joins TRBV28 to TRBJ1-2; TRBD1 agrees at 7 bases. CDR3 size: 16 residues. Germline trimming cut 5 bases from V and 7 bases from J; bases unmatched to any gene: 16. Germline loops: CDR1 MDHEN, CDR2 SYDVKM.

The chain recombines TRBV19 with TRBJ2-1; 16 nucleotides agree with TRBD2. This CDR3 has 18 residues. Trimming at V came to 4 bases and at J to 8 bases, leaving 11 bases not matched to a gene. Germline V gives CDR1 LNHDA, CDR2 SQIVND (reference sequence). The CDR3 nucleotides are TGTGCCAGTAGTACCCACGGGACTAGCGGGGGGGCCGTCTATGAGCAGTTCTTC. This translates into CASSTHGTSGGAVYEQFF.

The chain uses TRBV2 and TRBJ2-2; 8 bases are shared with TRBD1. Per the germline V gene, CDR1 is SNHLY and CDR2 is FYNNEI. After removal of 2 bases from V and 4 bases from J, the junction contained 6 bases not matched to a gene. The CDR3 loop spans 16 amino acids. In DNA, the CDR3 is TGTGCCAGCAGTGAACTCCCAGGGGGCACCACCGGGGAGCTGTTTTTT. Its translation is CASSELPGGTTGELFF.

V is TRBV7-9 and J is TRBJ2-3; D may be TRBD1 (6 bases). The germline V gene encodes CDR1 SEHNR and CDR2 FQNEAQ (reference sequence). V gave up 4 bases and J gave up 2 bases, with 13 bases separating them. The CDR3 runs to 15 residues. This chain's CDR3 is CASSSGHSFTDTQYF. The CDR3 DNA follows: TGTGCCAGCAGCTCGGGACACTCTTTCACAGATACGCAGTATTTT.

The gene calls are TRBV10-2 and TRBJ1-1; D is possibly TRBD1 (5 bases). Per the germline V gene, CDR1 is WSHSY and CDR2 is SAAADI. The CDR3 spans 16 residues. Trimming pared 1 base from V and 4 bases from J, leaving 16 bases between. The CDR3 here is CASSELIAGRGTEAFF. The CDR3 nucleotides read TGCGCCAGCAGTGAGTTAATCGCAGGGCGGGGCACTGAAGCTTTCTTT.

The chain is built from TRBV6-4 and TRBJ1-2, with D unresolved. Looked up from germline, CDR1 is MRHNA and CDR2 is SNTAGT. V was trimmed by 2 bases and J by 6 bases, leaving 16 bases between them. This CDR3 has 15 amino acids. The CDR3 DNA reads TGTGCCAGCAGTGACCCTGCTAGGGCGGAGGATGGCTACACCTTC. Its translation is CASSDPARAEDGYTF.

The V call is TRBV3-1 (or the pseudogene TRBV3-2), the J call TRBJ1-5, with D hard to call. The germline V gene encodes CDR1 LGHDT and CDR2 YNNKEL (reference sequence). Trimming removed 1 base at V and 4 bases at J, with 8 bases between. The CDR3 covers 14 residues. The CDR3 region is CASSQGPGNQPQHF. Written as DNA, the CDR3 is TGTGCCAGCAGCCAAGGCCCGGGGAATCAGCCCCAGCATTTT.

Written as DNA, the CDR3 is TGTGCCATCAGGAAAGACAGGGCCGGGGAGCTGTTTTTT. This translates into CAIRKDRAGELFF. This chain uses TRBV10-3 with TRBJ2-2; 7 bases fit TRBD1. CDR1 and CDR2 (germline): ENHRY, SYGVKD. V dropped 6 bases and J dropped 6; count of bases not matched to a gene: 4. The CDR3 length is 13 residues.

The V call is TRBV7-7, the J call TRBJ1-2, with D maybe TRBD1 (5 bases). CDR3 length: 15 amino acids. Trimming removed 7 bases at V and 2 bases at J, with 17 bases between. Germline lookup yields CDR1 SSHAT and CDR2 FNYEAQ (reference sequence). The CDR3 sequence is CASTPAVGGNYGYTF. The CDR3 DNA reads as TGTGCCAGCACTCCAGCGGTGGGGGGAAACTATGGCTACACCTTC.

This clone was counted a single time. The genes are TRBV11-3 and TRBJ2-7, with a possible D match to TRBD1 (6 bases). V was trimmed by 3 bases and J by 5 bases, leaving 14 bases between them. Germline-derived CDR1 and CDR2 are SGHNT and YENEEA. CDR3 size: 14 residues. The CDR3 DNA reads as TGTGCCAGCAGCTTTCAGGGGAGTATGGACGAGCAGTACTTC. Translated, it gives CASSFQGSMDEQYF.

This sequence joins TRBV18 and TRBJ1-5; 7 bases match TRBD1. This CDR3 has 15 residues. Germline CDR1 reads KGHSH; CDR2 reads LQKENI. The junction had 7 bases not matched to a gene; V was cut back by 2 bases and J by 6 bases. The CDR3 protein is CASSPNRGIGQPQHF. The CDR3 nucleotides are TGTGCCAGCTCACCAAACAGGGGTATTGGTCAGCCCCAGCATTTT.

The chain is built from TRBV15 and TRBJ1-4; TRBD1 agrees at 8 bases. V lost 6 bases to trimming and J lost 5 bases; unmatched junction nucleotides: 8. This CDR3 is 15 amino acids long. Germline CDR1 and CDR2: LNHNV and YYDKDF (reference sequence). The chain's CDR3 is CATSSGGGSNEKLFF. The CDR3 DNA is TGTGCCACCAGTTCAGGGGGCGGGTCCAATGAAAAACTGTTTTTT.

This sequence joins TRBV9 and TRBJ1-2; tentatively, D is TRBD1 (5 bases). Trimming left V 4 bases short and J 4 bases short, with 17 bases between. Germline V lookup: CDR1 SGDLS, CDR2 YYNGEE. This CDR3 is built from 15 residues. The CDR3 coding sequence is TGTGCCAGCAGCCCGAGTGGGGGGATCAGCTATGGCTACACCTTC. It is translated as CASSPSGGISYGYTF. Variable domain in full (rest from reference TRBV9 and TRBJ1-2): DSGVTQTPKHLITATGQRVTLRCSPRSGDLSVYWYQQSLDQGLQFLIQYYNGEERAKGNILERFSAQQFPDLHSELNLSSLELGDSALYFCASSPSGGISYGYTFGSGTRLTVV.

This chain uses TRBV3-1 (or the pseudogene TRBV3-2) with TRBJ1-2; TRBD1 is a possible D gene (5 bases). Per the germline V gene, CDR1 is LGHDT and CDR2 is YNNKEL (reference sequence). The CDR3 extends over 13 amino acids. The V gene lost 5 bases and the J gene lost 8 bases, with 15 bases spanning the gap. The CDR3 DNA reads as TGTGCCAGCAGCGTCGGGGGGGATAACGGCTACACCTTC. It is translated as CASSVGGDNGYTF.

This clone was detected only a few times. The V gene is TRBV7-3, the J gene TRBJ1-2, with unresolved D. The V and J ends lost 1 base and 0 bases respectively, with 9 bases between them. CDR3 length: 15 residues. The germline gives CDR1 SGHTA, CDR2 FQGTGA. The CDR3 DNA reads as TGTGCCAGCAGCTTAATGTCAGGCGCTAACTATGGCTACACCTTC. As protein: CASSLMSGANYGYTF.

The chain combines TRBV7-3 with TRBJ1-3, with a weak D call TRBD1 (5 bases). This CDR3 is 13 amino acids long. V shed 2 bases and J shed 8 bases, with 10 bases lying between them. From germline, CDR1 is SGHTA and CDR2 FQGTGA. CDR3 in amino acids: CASSLFRGDTIYF. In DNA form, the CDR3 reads TGTGCCAGCAGCTTATTCCGGGGGGACACCATATATTTT. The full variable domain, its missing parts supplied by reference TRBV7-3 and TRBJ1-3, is GAGVSQTPSNKVTEKGKYVELRCDPISGHTALYWYRQSLGQGPEFLIYFQGTGAADDSGLPNDRFFAVRPEGSVSTLKIQRTERGDSAVYLCASSLFRGDTIYFGEGSWLTVV.

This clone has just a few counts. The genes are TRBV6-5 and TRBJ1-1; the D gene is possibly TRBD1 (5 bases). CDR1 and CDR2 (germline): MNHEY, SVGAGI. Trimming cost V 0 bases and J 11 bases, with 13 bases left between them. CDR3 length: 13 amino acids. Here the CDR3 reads CASSYSDGAGAFF. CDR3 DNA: TGTGCCAGCAGTTACTCTGATGGGGCCGGGGCTTTCTTT.

The CDR3 bases are TGTGCCAGCACCCCGCGGTTTGGACAGCACTACGAGCAGTACTTC. Protein sequence: CASTPRFGQHYEQYF. The genes are TRBV6-5 and TRBJ2-7, with D tentatively TRBD1 (6 bases). The CDR3 runs to 15 residues. Germline CDR1 is MNHEY and CDR2 is SVGAGI. V was shortened by 7 bases and J by 3 bases, with 19 bases between the two germline ends.

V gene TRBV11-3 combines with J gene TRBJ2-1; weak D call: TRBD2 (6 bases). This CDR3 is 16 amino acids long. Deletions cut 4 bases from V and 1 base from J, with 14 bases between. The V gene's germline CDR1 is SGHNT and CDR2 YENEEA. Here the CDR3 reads CASSSGVGRSYNEQFF. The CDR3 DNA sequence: TGTGCCAGCAGCTCCGGCGTGGGGAGGTCCTACAATGAGCAGTTCTTC.

Here the CDR3 reads CASSLRSGVAEKLFF. CDR3 nucleotides: TGTGCCAGCAGCTTGCGTTCAGGGGTGGCTGAAAAACTGTTTTTT. J is TRBJ1-4 and V is TRBV5-8, with a tentative D call TRBD1 (6 bases). Germline-derived CDR1 and CDR2 are SGHTS and YDEGEE. V lost 1 base and J 7 bases, leaving 14 bases between the germline ends. The CDR3 has 15 residues.

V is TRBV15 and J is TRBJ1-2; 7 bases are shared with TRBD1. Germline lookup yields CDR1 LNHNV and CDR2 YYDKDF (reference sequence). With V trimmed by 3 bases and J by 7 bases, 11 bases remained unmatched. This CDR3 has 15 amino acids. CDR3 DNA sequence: TGTGCCACCAGCAGGGAGGCCTGGACAGGCGCTGGCTACACCTTC. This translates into CATSREAWTGAGYTF.

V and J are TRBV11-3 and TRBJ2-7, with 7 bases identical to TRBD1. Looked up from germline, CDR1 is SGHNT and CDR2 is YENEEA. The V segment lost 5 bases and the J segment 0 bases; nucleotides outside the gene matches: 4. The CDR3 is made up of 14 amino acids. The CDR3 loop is CASSVYRGSYEQYF. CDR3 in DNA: TGTGCCAGCAGCGTCTACAGGGGCTCCTACGAGCAGTACTTC.

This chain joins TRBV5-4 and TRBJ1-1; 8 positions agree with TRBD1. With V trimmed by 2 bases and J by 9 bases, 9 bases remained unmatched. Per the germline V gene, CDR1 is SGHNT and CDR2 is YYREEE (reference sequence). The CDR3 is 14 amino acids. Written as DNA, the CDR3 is TGTGCCAGCAGCTTACCGACAGGGGCGAGACAAGCTTTCTTT. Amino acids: CASSLPTGARQAFF.

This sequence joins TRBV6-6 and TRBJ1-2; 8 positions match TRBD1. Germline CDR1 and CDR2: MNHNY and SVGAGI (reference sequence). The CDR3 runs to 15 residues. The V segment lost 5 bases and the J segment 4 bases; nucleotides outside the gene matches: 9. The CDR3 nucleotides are TGTGCCAGCAGTCCCCAGGGGGCGCAGGGCTATGGCTACACCTTC. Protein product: CASSPQGAQGYGYTF.